The 20 T cell receptor beta chains below come from one sample, sequenced in a study of CD8 T cells in Susac syndrome. It was with random hexamers that roughly 0.5 to 1 ug RNA was reverse transcribed. TCRdb re-called the immunoSEQ multiplex PCR reads with MiXCR, one entry per CDR3 protein. The sample records about 280,000 distinct CDR3 sequences, roughly 85% being singletons. The material sequenced was CD8+ T cells from PBMCs. The receptor source for this set is a human donor with multiple sclerosis.

The rearrangement uses TRBV4-1 and TRBJ2-7, with TRBD2 as a possible D gene (6 bases). V was trimmed by 4 bases and J by 0 bases, leaving 13 bases between them. CDR1 and CDR2 (germline): MGHRA, YSYEKL. The CDR3 has 15 residues. CDR3 coding DNA: TGCGCCAGCAGCCCTCATAGCGGTCCCTCCTACGAGCAGTACTTC. Protein product: CASSPHSGPSYEQYF.

This chain connects TRBV6-5 to TRBJ2-5; maybe TRBD2 (5 bases). V lost 0 bases and J lost 9, with 14 bases in between. The CDR3 spans 14 residues. Germline V CDR1 and CDR2: MNHEY, SVGAGI. CDR3 DNA: TGTGCCAGCAGTTACTCGGACTCAAATGGGGCCCAGTACTTC. Amino acids: CASSYSDSNGAQYF.

J is TRBJ2-7 and V is TRBV20-1; possible D gene TRBD2, 6 bases. Germline V gene sequence: CDR1 DFQATT, CDR2 SNEGSKA (reference sequence). The length of the CDR3 is 15 residues. The CDR3 here is CSAPSPPSEVYEQYF. The DNA for the CDR3 is TGCAGCGCCCCCTCGCCCCCTAGCGAGGTCTACGAGCAGTACTTC.

The V call is TRBV23-1, the J call TRBJ2-1; 10 bases map to TRBD2. TRBV23-1 is given ORF status, its function remaining uncertain. The CDR3 is 20 amino acids. V was pared by 4 bases and J by 5 bases, with 20 bases of the junction left unmatched. For the CDR3, the DNA is TGCGCCAGCAGTCGGCCCCTGTGGGAGCGGGAGGGCCCTCTGGACAATGAGCAGTTCTTC. It specifies CASSRPLWEREGPLDNEQFF.

This clonotype was counted only a few times. The chain uses TRBV20-1 and TRBJ2-7, with TRBD2 matching 9 bases. Germline CDR1 reads DFQATT; CDR2 reads SNEGSKA (reference sequence). V was clipped by 5 bases and J by 3 bases; unmatched bases: 5. The CDR3 totals 13 residues. In nucleotides, the CDR3 is TGCAGTGCTCGAGGACTAGCGAGCTACGAGCAGTACTTC. Its protein product is CSARGLASYEQYF.

The chain uses TRBV28 and TRBJ2-5; TRBD2 aligns across 16 bases. The CDR3 length is 19 residues. CDR1 and CDR2 from the germline V gene are MDHEN and SYDVKM. V was clipped by 5 bases and J by 4 bases; unmatched bases: 13. In DNA form, the CDR3 reads TGTGCCAGCAGTCCGCTACGCCCTGGGACTAGCGGGAGGGGAGAGACCCAGTACTTC. Amino acid sequence: CASSPLRPGTSGRGETQYF.

The genes are TRBV2 and TRBJ1-1, with no clear D. Per germline, CDR1 SNHLY and CDR2 FYNNEI. The length of the CDR3 is 13 residues. The V gene lost 0 bases and the J gene lost 1 base, with 3 bases spanning the gap. CDR3 nucleotide sequence: TGTGCCAGCAGTGAAGCTCAGAACACTGAAGCTTTCTTT. This encodes CASSEAQNTEAFF.

The CDR3 loop reads CASSHGAGGNYGYTF. The DNA for the CDR3 is TGTGCCAGCAGCCACGGAGCAGGCGGTAACTATGGCTACACCTTC. The V gene is TRBV9, the J gene TRBJ1-2, with unresolved D. This CDR3 is 15 amino acids long. V shed 4 bases and J shed 1 base, with 14 bases lying between them. Germline CDR1 SGDLS, CDR2 YYNGEE.

The chain combines TRBV4-1 with TRBJ1-1; D is uncertain. The germline CDR1 and CDR2 sequences are MGHRA and YSYEKL. The CDR3 loop spans 13 amino acids. V dropped 2 bases and J dropped 7 bases, with 11 bases sitting between them. CDR3 coding DNA: TGCGCCAGCAGCCAATCCTCGGGTTTTGAAGCTTTCTTT. This sequence encodes CASSQSSGFEAFF.

The V call is TRBV9, the J call TRBJ2-5; TRBD1 matches at 9 bases. The germline CDR1 and CDR2 sequences are SGDLS and YYNGEE. The CDR3 is made up of 17 amino acids. V shed 0 bases and J 4 bases; nucleotides not matched to a gene: 10. The CDR3 sequence is CASSVAGTGGASETQYF. The CDR3 DNA reads TGTGCCAGCAGCGTAGCTGGAACAGGGGGCGCGTCAGAGACCCAGTACTTC. Variable domain in full (rest from reference TRBV9 and TRBJ2-5): DSGVTQTPKHLITATGQRVTLRCSPRSGDLSVYWYQQSLDQGLQFLIQYYNGEERAKGNILERFSAQQFPDLHSELNLSSLELGDSALYFCASSVAGTGGASETQYFGPGTRLLVL.

This clonotype was detected only once. J is TRBJ1-1 and V is TRBV6-6; D remains ambiguous. Between the trimmed V and J ends, which lost 7 bases and 3 bases, there was a span of 18 bases. Germline V gives CDR1 MNHNY, CDR2 SVGAGI (reference sequence). CDR3 length: 15 amino acids. The CDR3 bases are TGTGCCAGCACCCACCCAGGAAGAGAGCACACTGAAGCTTTCTTT. Translated, it gives CASTHPGREHTEAFF.

The V gene is TRBV27, the J gene TRBJ1-2, with 9 bases identical to TRBD1. V shed 2 bases and J 3 bases; nucleotides not matched to a gene: 7. Looked up from germline, CDR1 is MNHEY and CDR2 is SMNVEV (reference sequence). This CDR3 has 16 residues. The CDR3 region has the DNA TGTGCCAGCAGTTTAACCACGGACAGGGGTGACTATGGCTACACCTTC. Translating gives CASSLTTDRGDYGYTF.

This clonotype has a single count. The rearrangement links TRBV2 to TRBJ1-4; D might be TRBD1 (5 bases). V was cut by 10 bases and J by 8 bases, with 17 bases left in between. From germline, CDR1 is SNHLY and CDR2 FYNNEI. The CDR3 contains 13 residues. The CDR3 protein is CATSAGGDEKLFF. The CDR3 DNA is TGTGCCACCTCCGCAGGAGGGGACGAAAAACTGTTTTTT. The full variable domain, completed using reference TRBV2 and TRBJ1-4, is EPEVTQTPSHQVTQMGQEVILRCVPISNHLYFYWYRQILGQKVEFLVSFYNNEISEKSEIFDDQFSVERPDGSNFTLKIRSTKLEDSAMYFCATSAGGDEKLFFGSGTQLSVL.

V is TRBV20-1 and J is TRBJ1-2; 8 bases map to TRBD1. Germline CDR1 reads DFQATT; CDR2 reads SNEGSKA (reference sequence). The CDR3 extends over 14 amino acids. J lost 13 bases, V lost 1 base, and 14 bases had no gene match. The CDR3 reads CSARGNRDRRLLTF. The CDR3 DNA follows: TGCAGTGCTAGAGGCAACCGGGACAGGCGACTCCTCACCTTC.

The chain recombines TRBV9 with TRBJ2-1; 9 bases fit TRBD2. Germline V gene lookup returns CDR1 SGDLS and CDR2 YYNGEE. The V segment lost 4 bases and the J segment 4 bases; nucleotides outside the gene matches: 12. The CDR3 consists of 17 residues. CDR3 in amino acids: CASSPTSLAGIYNEQFF. CDR3 bases: TGTGCCAGCAGCCCTACATCCCTAGCGGGGATATACAATGAGCAGTTCTTC.

The CDR3 sequence: CASSQIAVRANEQFF. The DNA for the CDR3 is TGCGCCAGCAGCCAAATAGCCGTGCGAGCTAATGAGCAGTTCTTC. The chain links TRBV4-1 to TRBJ2-1; D unclear. CDR1 and CDR2 (germline): MGHRA, YSYEKL. V shed 2 bases and J shed 7 bases, with 15 bases lying between them. The CDR3 is 15 residues long.

CDR3: CASSQGTSYEQYF. CDR3 DNA sequence: TGTGCCAGCAGCCAAGGGACCTCCTACGAGCAGTACTTC. The chain is built from TRBV4-2 and TRBJ2-7; D is undetermined. The CDR3 is 13 amino acids. Deletions cut 1 base from V and 0 bases from J, with 4 bases between. The V gene's germline CDR1 is LGHNA and CDR2 YNFKEQ.

This clonotype occurred once. This rearrangement joins TRBV5-1 to TRBJ2-4; 12 bases map to TRBD1. The length of the CDR3 is 17 residues. The germline gives CDR1 SGHRS, CDR2 YFSETQ. V lost 2 bases, J lost 2 bases, and 5 bases stayed unmatched. The CDR3 is CASSFGTGGLSKNIQYF. The CDR3 region has the DNA TGCGCCAGCAGCTTCGGGACAGGGGGCTTATCCAAAAACATTCAGTACTTC.

The chain combines TRBV20-1 with TRBJ2-7, with 8 nucleotides matching TRBD2. CDR3 length: 16 amino acids. The V gene end was trimmed by 2 bases and the J gene end by 2 bases; junction bases not matched to a gene: 11. The germline CDR1 and CDR2 sequences are DFQATT and SNEGSKA (reference sequence). The CDR3 here is CSARPFSGISPYEQYF. CDR3 in DNA: TGCAGTGCTAGACCCTTTAGCGGGATCAGTCCCTACGAGCAGTACTTC.

The chain employs TRBV9 and TRBJ2-3; perhaps TRBD2 as D (6 bases). The CDR3 has 16 amino acids. V was cut by 4 bases and J by 1 base, with 16 bases left in between. Germline V gene sequence: CDR1 SGDLS, CDR2 YYNGEE. Here the CDR3 reads CASSLYGGRGTDTQYF. CDR3 sequence (DNA): TGTGCCAGCAGCCTTTACGGGGGTCGGGGCACAGATACGCAGTATTTT.